These T cell receptor beta chains were read from a single sample in a study of PD-1 blockade in mismatch repair-deficient tumors. TCRdb keeps only in-frame clones here, not all; method: immunoSEQ multiplex PCR. The top ten hold over 4.5% of the sample, which has tens of thousands of clones, 60% to 80% seen once. The specimen comprised peripheral blood, sampled 2 weeks after starting pembrolizumab. These receptors were obtained from an adult with mismatch repair-deficient cancer. The CDR3 runs from the conserved cysteine through the conserved F or W. The D gene is left open where the match is weak. For some rows the clone size is stated as once, few or many, or as a class when expanded; others skip it.

D gene | clone size | J gene | V gene | CDR3 protein | CDR3 DNA
- | - | TRBJ2-7 | TRBV11-2 | CASSLGVSYEQYF | TGTGCCAGCAGCTTAGGAGTGAGCTACGAGCAGTACTTC
- | - | TRBJ2-5 | TRBV5-4 | CASSRIERLQETQYF | TGTGCCAGCAGCCGGATCGAGCGACTCCAAGAGACCCAGTACTTC
- | - | TRBJ1-3 | TRBV9 | CASSVVGTSGNTIYF | TGTGCCAGCAGCGTAGTGGGGACCTCTGGAAACACCATATATTTT
- | once | TRBJ2-5 | TRBV19 | CAAQGRDGPGETQYF | TGTGCCGCCCAAGGCCGGGACGGTCCTGGGGAGACCCAGTACTTC
- | few | TRBJ1-2 | TRBV30 | CAWSVGGLFF | TGTGCCTGGAGTGTTGGTGGGCTCTTCTTC
TRBD1 | - | TRBJ1-1 | TRBV5-1 | CASSLGTGSRREAFF | TGCGCCAGCAGCTTAGGGACAGGGTCACGTCGTGAAGCTTTCTTT
- | - | TRBJ2-7 | TRBV5-4 | CASSTDRDVRLSYEQYF | TGTGCCAGCTCCACGGACCGGGACGTACGTCTCTCCTACGAGCAGTACTTC
- | - | TRBJ1-1 | TRBV6-5 | CASTTNTFGEAFF | TGTGCCAGCACCACGAATACCTTTGGGGAAGCTTTCTTT
- | - | TRBJ2-5 | TRBV6-1 | CASSLDSRTETQYF | TGTGCCAGCAGTCTGGACAGTCGAACGGAGACCCAGTACTTC
TRBD1 | - | TRBJ2-7 | TRBV28 | CASRPRTGGYTYEQYF | TGTGCCAGCAGACCTCGGACAGGGGGCTATACCTACGAGCAGTACTTC
TRBD2 | - | TRBJ2-2 | TRBV5-1 | CASSSPAGGYVGELFF | TGCGCCAGCAGTTCGCCCGCGGGAGGATATGTAGGGGAGCTGTTTTTT
TRBD2 | - | TRBJ2-7 | TRBV7-8 | CASSRTSGSYEQYF | TGTGCCAGCAGCAGGACTAGCGGCTCCTACGAGCAGTACTTC
TRBD2 | - | TRBJ2-3 | TRBV19 | CATGLAGGWADTQYF | TGTGCCACTGGACTAGCGGGAGGGTGGGCAGATACGCAGTATTTT
- | - | TRBJ2-2 | TRBV11-2 | CASSFTDSTGELFF | TGTGCCAGCAGCTTCACCGACAGCACCGGGGAGCTGTTTTTT
- | - | TRBJ1-2 | TRBV29-1 | CSVESEQADYGYTF | TGCAGCGTTGAATCAGAGCAGGCCGATTATGGCTACACCTTC
TRBD1 | - | TRBJ2-1 | TRBV18 | CASSPSQGAGNEQFF | TGTGCCAGCTCACCAAGTCAGGGGGCGGGAAATGAGCAGTTCTTC
- | - | TRBJ2-7 | TRBV9 | CASSVDLMSSYEQYF | TGTGCCAGCAGCGTAGACCTGATGAGCTCCTACGAGCAGTACTTC
- | - | TRBJ2-3 | TRBV4-2 | CASSQEAVSTDTQYF | TGTGCCAGCAGCCAAGAAGCGGTTAGCACAGATACGCAGTATTTT
- | - | TRBJ2-6 | TRBV6-5 | CASSPTTSGANVLTF | TGTGCCAGCAGCCCGACCACATCTGGGGCCAACGTCCTGACTTTC
TRBD1 | once | TRBJ2-5 | TRBV5-1 | CASSLVQPGTAETQYF | TGCGCCAGCAGCTTGGTCCAACCCGGGACAGCAGAGACCCAGTACTTC
TRBD1 | few | TRBJ1-5 | TRBV12-5 | CASGLGQGNQPQHF | TGTGCTAGTGGTTTGGGACAGGGGAATCAGCCCCAGCATTTT
- | - | TRBJ1-4 | TRBV5-5 | CASSLGRPNEKLFF | TGTGCCAGCAGCTTGGGACGGCCGAATGAAAAACTGTTTTTT
- | few | TRBJ1-2 | TRBV27 | CASSPMGREGYGYTF | TGTGCCAGCAGTCCCATGGGGCGGGAGGGCTATGGCTACACCTTC
- | - | TRBJ1-1 | TRBV18 | CASSPLQGRTEAFF | TGTGCCAGCTCACCATTGCAGGGCCGGACTGAAGCTTTCTTT
TRBD2 | few | TRBJ2-1 | TRBV7-9 | CASSHKEGTRNYNEQFF | TGTGCCAGCAGCCACAAGGAAGGGACTAGGAATTACAATGAGCAGTTCTTC
TRBD1 | - | TRBJ1-4 | TRBV2 | CASSDRGPGEKLFF | TGTGCCAGCAGTGACAGGGGGCCAGGTGAAAAACTGTTTTTT
TRBD1 | - | TRBJ2-7 | TRBV7-2 | CASSWKGTEAYEQYF | TGTGCCAGCAGCTGGAAAGGGACAGAGGCCTACGAGCAGTACTTC
- | - | TRBJ2-7 | TRBV5-4 | CASSLVDSPFYEQYF | TGTGCCAGCAGCTTGGTGGACAGTCCCTTCTACGAGCAGTACTTC
TRBD2 | - | TRBJ2-7 | TRBV19 | CASSILAGAYEQYF | TGTGCCAGTAGTATTCTAGCGGGGGCCTACGAGCAGTACTTC
- | - | TRBJ1-1 | TRBV7-9 | CASSKAGSEAFF | TGTGCCAGCAGTAAAGCAGGGTCTGAAGCTTTCTTT
- | few | TRBJ2-1 | TRBV4-2 | CASSQSNEQFF | TGTGCCAGCAGCCAAAGCAATGAGCAGTTCTTC
TRBD2 | - | TRBJ2-7 | TRBV5-1 | CASSPTSGTHEQYF | TGCGCCAGCAGCCCGACTAGCGGGACCCACGAGCAGTACTTC
- | few | TRBJ2-3 | TRBV13 | CASSFEGRSPDTQYF | TGTGCCAGCAGCTTTGAGGGGCGCAGTCCAGATACGCAGTATTTT
- | - | TRBJ2-7 | TRBV28 | CASSLQGAREQYF | TGTGCCAGCAGTTTACAGGGTGCCCGGGAGCAGTACTTC
TRBD1 | - | TRBJ2-7 | TRBV5-8 | CASSRGQKTYEQYF | TGTGCCAGCAGCAGGGGACAGAAGACCTACGAGCAGTACTTC
- | once | TRBJ2-1 | TRBV30 | CAWSQRTYNEQFF | TGTGCCTGGAGCCAGCGGACGTACAATGAGCAGTTCTTC
- | - | TRBJ2-6 | TRBV6-5 | CATTRDGGANVLTF | TGTGCCACAACCCGGGATGGTGGGGCCAACGTCCTGACTTTC
- | - | TRBJ1-3 | TRBV7-8 | CASSLGDTPGNTIYF | TGTGCCAGCAGCTTAGGGGACACTCCTGGAAACACCATATATTTT
TRBD2 | - | TRBJ2-7 | TRBV2 | CVSGLAEWGYEQYF | TGTGTTAGTGGACTAGCGGAGTGGGGGTACGAGCAGTACTTC
- | few | TRBJ2-2 | TRBV6-1 | CASMGTGELFF | TGTGCCAGCATGGGGACCGGGGAGCTGTTTTTT